This T cell receptor (beta chain) was identified in a study of shared clonotypes between healthy human individuals. Study context: Plates per donor: three CD4 naive, three CD4 memory, two CD8 naive, one CD8 memory.

The deep-level immunoSEQ assay was used. Template for every sorted-subset replicate PCR totaled 150 to 250 ng DNA, 30,000 to 35,000 T cell genomes. The method was immunoSEQ multiplex PCR; TCRdb's version includes in-frame clones alone and lacks a portion of them. The table records some 580,000 clones, 97% of them present only once. The sample holds one count of this clone. No antigen is known for it. Study-wide results and limits: Among non-shared clonotypes, generation probabilities were lower than among those shared by all four donors.

Trimming cost V 5 bases and J 6 bases, with 15 bases left between them. There are 14 residues in the CDR3. The germline V gene encodes CDR1 SGHDN and CDR2 FVKESK. Sequenced: naive CD4+ T cells sorted from blood. The subset is: CD45RA+ positively selected. The chain uses TRBV14 and TRBJ2-3; a weak D match, TRBD1 (5 bases). The sequence was obtained from a woman in her thirties in good health. The CDR3 protein is CASSVTTGADTQYF. For the CDR3, the DNA is TGTGCCAGCAGCGTGACAACAGGTGCGGATACGCAGTATTTT.